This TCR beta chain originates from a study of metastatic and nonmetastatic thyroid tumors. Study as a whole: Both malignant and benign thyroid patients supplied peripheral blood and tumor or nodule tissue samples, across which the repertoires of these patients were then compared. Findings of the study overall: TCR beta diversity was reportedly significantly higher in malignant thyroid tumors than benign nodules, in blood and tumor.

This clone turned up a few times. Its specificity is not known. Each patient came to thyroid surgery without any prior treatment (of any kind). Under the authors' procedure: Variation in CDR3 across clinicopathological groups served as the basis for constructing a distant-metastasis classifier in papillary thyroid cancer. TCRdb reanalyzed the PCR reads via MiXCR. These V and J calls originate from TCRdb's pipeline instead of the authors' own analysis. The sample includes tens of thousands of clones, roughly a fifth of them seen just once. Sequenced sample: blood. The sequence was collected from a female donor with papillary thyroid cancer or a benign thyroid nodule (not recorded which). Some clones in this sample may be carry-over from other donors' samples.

The CDR3 DNA reads as TGTGCCAGCAGTGAAGAGGTCGGTTACGAGCAGTACTTC. Its translation is CASSEEVGYEQYF. The genes are TRBV6-1 and TRBJ2-7, with D hard to call. There are 13 residues in the CDR3. The germline gives CDR1 MNHNS, CDR2 SASEGT. Trimming cost V 1 base and J 4 bases, with 8 bases left between them.